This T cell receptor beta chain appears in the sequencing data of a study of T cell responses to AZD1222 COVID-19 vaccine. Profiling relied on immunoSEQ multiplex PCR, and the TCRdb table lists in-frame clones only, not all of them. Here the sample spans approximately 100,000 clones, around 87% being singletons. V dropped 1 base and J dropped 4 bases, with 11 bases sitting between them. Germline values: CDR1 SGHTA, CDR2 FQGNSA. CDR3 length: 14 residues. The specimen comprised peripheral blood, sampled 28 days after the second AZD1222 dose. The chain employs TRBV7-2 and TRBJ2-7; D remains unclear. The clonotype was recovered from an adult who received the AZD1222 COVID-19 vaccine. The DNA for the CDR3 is TGTGCCAGCAGCTTAGTGGCAGGAAAGTACGAGCAGTACTTC. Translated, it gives CASSLVAGKYEQYF. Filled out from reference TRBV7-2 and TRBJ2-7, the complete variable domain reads GAGVSQSPSNKVTEKGKDVELRCDPISGHTALYWYRQSLGQGLEFLIYFQGNSAPDKSGLPSDRFSAERTGGSVSTLTIQRTQQEDSAVYLCASSLVAGKYEQYFGPGTRLTVT.